This T cell receptor (beta chain) comes out of a study of blood T cells in healthy people across ages. With a J-beta primer mix and a sample-barcoded 5' primer, a second PCR ran roughly 6 to 11 cycles. TCRdb re-derived calls from the 5' RACE reads in MiXCR, one entry per CDR3 protein. The table has 1.5 million to 2 million distinct CDR3 sequences, 30% to 40% seen once. Losses at the gene ends were 5 bases for V and 1 base for J; bases not matched to a gene: 8. Germline V gives CDR1 SGHAT, CDR2 FQDESV (reference sequence). The CDR3 has 16 amino acids. The study isolated at least 7 million PBMCs from each sample.

The clonotype comes from a human donor in good health. The rearrangement uses TRBV11-1 and TRBJ2-3; 8 nucleotides match TRBD1. Input material: blood. CDR3 nucleotides: TGTGCCAGCAGCAAGGACAGGGAACGAGGCACAGATACGCAGTATTTT. Protein: CASSKDRERGTDTQYF.